Listed below are T cell receptor beta chains from one sample, sequenced in a study of blood T cell dynamics during melanoma immunotherapy. Clones were read by immunoSEQ multiplex PCR, and TCRdb kept only the in-frame ones, dropping some. This sample has about 11,000 clones, with around nine tenths found just once. Source: blood, taken from a patient treated with checkpoint blockade. The receptors derive from a human donor with melanoma. CDR3s include the opening cysteine and the closing phenylalanine or tryptophan. The order of the fields is D gene, V gene, clone size, CDR3 length, J gene, CDR3 DNA, CDR3 protein. D genes are given only for firm matches. Size is omitted from some rows. Given values are once, few, many or a class for expanded clones.

>TRBD2|TRBV4-3|-|16|TRBJ2-5
TGCGCCAGCAGCCAGAGACTAGCGGGGACCCAAGAGACCCAGTACTTC
CASSQRLAGTQETQYF
>TRBD1|TRBV27|once|14|TRBJ2-7
TGTGCCAGCAGTCCCGGGACAGGGAATTACGAGCAGTACTTC
CASSPGTGNYEQYF
>-|TRBV7-9|-|14|TRBJ1-5
TGTGCCAGCAGCTTAGGGTCAGTCAATCAGCCCCAGCATTTT
CASSLGSVNQPQHF
>-|TRBV5-8|few|13|TRBJ1-2
TGTGCCAGCCAACAGGGAAGTTTAGGACGATACACCTTC
CASQQGSLGRYTF
>-|TRBV11-2|-|16|TRBJ2-1
TGTGCCAGCAGCTTAAGCTCGGGGGCAACCTACAATGAGCAGTTCTTC
CASSLSSGATYNEQFF
>TRBD1|TRBV6-5|-|15|TRBJ2-7
TGTGCCAGCACTAAGACAGGGGAGAGCTCCTACGAGCAGTACTTC
CASTKTGESSYEQYF
>TRBD1|TRBV12-5|once|17|TRBJ2-5
TGTGCTAGTGGTTCCCCTGAAGCCGGGACAGTACAAGAGACCCAGTACTTC
CASGSPEAGTVQETQYF
>-|TRBV27|-|16|TRBJ1-1
TGTGCCAGCAGTCAGAGTCACTACACCATGAACACTGAAGCTTTCTTT
CASSQSHYTMNTEAFF
>TRBD1|TRBV7-2|-|12|TRBJ1-1
TGTGCCAGCAGGTCCGGGACAGCTGAAGCTTTCTTT
CASRSGTAEAFF
>-|TRBV4-2|-|15|TRBJ2-7
TGTGCCAGCAGCCCCTCGGAGGGCGGCGCCTACGAGCAGTACTTC
CASSPSEGGAYEQYF
>-|TRBV7-9|-|14|TRBJ1-5
TGTGCCAGCAGCAACCTGAGTTGGGATCAGCCCCAGCATTTT
CASSNLSWDQPQHF
>-|TRBV7-2|-|15|TRBJ1-1
TGTGCCAGCAGCTTAGCGGAGGAGGAGGGCTTCGAAGCTTTCTTT
CASSLAEEEGFEAFF
>-|TRBV4-1|-|18|TRBJ2-1
TGCGCCAGCAGCCCACCTGGCGAGGACGGTTGGCTCTACAATGAGCAGTTCTTC
CASSPPGEDGWLYNEQFF
>TRBD1|TRBV2|-|15|TRBJ2-5
TGTGCCAGCAGTCCCAGGGGGCACAGTAAAGAGACCCAGTACTTC
CASSPRGHSKETQYF
>TRBD1|TRBV10-2|once|14|TRBJ1-5
TGCGCCAGCAGCCGGACAGGGAAGGATCAGCCCCAGCATTTT
CASSRTGKDQPQHF
>-|TRBV7-8|-|14|TRBJ2-2
TGTGCCAGCAGCTTTGGACCCAGAACCGGGGAGCTGTTTTTT
CASSFGPRTGELFF
>-|TRBV28|-|13|TRBJ2-7
TGTGCCAGCAGGCCCGTTGGGGGTTACGAGCAGTACTTC
CASRPVGGYEQYF
>-|TRBV10-3|-|16|TRBJ1-5
TGTGCCATCAGTGAGTCGAGTGGGTTAGGCAATCAGCCCCAGCATTTT
CAISESSGLGNQPQHF
>-|TRBV5-1|-|15|TRBJ1-1
TGCGCCAGCAGCTTGGTTAGTCAGGGAAACACTGAAGCTTTCTTT
CASSLVSQGNTEAFF
>TRBD1|TRBV2|-|14|TRBJ1-5
TGTGCCAGCAGCCCGGACAGGGGTTTTCAGCCCCAGCATTTT
CASSPDRGFQPQHF
>-|TRBV30|-|15|TRBJ2-3
TGTGCCTTCCAGGGACTCTCCAGCCACACAGATACGCAGTATTTT
CAFQGLSSHTDTQYF
>TRBD1|TRBV5-1|-|15|TRBJ2-5
TGCGCCAGCAGCTTGGGACAGGGGATGGGGGAGACCCAGTACTTC
CASSLGQGMGETQYF
>-|TRBV2|-|17|TRBJ1-5
TGTGCCAGCAGTGAAAATTGGAGGGTAGGAAGCAATCAGCCCCAGCATTTT
CASSENWRVGSNQPQHF
>TRBD2|TRBV30|-|13|TRBJ2-1
TGTGCCTGGAGTATCATTAGCGGGGAAGTCCAGTTCTTC
CAWSIISGEVQFF
>TRBD1|TRBV6-6|once|14|TRBJ2-7
TGTGCCAGCAGTGACAGGGGGCAGACCTACGAGCAGTACTTC
CASSDRGQTYEQYF
>TRBD1|TRBV7-3|-|16|TRBJ1-1
TGTGCCAGCAGCAGCGGACAGGGCCTCATGAACACTGAAGCTTTCTTT
CASSSGQGLMNTEAFF
>-|TRBV5-5|-|15|TRBJ1-1
TGTGCCAGCAGCTTTAGTCGCGGGGGGAGCACTGAAGCTTTCTTT
CASSFSRGGSTEAFF
>TRBD2|TRBV27|-|16|TRBJ2-3
TGTGCCAGCAGACCGGAGCGGGGGCCGAGCACAGATACGCAGTATTTT
CASRPERGPSTDTQYF
>-|TRBV18|-|13|TRBJ1-1
TGTGCCAGCTCACCTCAAAGGGAAGTTGAAGCTTTCTTT
CASSPQREVEAFF
>-|TRBV19|-|13|TRBJ1-5
TGTGCCACCTCGGACACGAGCAATCAGCCCCAGCATTTT
CATSDTSNQPQHF
>TRBD2|TRBV19|-|18|TRBJ2-5
TGTGCCAGTAGTACAAAAATCGCTACTAGCGGGGGATATGAGACCCAGTACTTC
CASSTKIATSGGYETQYF
>-|TRBV7-2|-|15|TRBJ2-6
TGTGCCAGCAGCCGGTCGGTAACTGGGGCCAACGTCCTGACTTTC
CASSRSVTGANVLTF
>-|TRBV7-9|-|17|TRBJ2-3
TGTGCCAGCAGCTTAGCGCTCGGGGGACGGGGGTTCAATACGCAGTATTTT
CASSLALGGRGFNTQYF